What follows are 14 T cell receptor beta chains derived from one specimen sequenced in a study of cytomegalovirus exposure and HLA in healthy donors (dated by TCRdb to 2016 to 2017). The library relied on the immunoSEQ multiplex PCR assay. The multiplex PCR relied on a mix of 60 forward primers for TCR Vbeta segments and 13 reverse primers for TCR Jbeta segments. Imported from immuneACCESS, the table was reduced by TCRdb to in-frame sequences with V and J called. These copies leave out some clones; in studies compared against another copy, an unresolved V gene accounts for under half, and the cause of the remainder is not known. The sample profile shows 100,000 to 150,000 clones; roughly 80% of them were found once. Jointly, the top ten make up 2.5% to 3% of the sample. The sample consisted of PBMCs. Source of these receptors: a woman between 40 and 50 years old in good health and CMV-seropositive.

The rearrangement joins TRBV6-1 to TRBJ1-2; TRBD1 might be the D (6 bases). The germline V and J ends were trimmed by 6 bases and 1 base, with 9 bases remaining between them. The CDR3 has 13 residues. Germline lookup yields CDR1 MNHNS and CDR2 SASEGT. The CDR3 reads CASRPDSNYGYTF. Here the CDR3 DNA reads TGTGCCAGCAGACCGGACAGTAACTATGGCTACACCTTC.

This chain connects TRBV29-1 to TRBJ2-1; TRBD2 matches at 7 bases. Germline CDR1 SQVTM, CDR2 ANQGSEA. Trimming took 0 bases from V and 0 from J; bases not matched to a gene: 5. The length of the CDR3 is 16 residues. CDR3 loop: CSVEEVPGGSYNEQFF. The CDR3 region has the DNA TGCAGCGTTGAAGAGGTGCCGGGAGGCTCCTACAATGAGCAGTTCTTC.

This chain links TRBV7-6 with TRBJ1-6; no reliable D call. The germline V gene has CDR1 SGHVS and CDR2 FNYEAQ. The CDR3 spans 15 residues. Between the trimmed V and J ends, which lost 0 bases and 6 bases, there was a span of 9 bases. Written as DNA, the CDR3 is TGTGCCAGCAGCTTAGCGCCAGGTGGTAATTCACCCCTCCACTTT. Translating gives CASSLAPGGNSPLHF. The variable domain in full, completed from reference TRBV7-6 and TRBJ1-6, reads GAGVSQSPRYKVTKRGQDVALRCDPISGHVSLYWYRQALGQGPEFLTYFNYEAQQDKSGLPNDRFSAERPEGSISTLTIQRTEQRDSAMYRCASSLAPGGNSPLHFGNGTRLTVT.

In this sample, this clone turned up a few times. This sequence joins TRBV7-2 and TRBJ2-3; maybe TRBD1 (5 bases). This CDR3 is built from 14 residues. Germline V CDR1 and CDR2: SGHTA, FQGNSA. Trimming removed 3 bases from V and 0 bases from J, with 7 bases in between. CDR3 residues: CASSFRQSTDTQYF. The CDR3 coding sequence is TGTGCCAGCAGCTTCCGACAGAGCACAGATACGCAGTATTTT.

CDR3 region: CASSSSGTYEQYF. The CDR3 DNA reads TGTGCCAGCAGTTCATCAGGGACCTACGAGCAGTACTTC. This rearrangement joins TRBV6-5 to TRBJ2-7; TRBD1 is a possible D gene (5 bases). V lost 4 bases, J lost 2 bases, and 9 bases lay in between. CDR1 and CDR2 from the germline V gene are MNHEY and SVGAGI. This CDR3 is built from 13 residues.

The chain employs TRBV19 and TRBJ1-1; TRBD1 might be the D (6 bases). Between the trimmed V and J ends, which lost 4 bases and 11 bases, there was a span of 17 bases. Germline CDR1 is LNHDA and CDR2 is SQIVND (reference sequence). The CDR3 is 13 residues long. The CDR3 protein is CASSTGQRSGAFF. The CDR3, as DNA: TGTGCCAGTAGTACCGGACAGAGATCGGGCGCTTTCTTT.

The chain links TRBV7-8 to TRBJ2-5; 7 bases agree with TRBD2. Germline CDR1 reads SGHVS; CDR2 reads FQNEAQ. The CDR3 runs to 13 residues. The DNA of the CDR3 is TGTGCTCTTAGCGGGCCAAAGGCTGGGACCCAGTACTTC. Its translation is CALSGPKAGTQYF. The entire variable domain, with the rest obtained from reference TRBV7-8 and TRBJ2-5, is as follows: GAGVSQSPRYKVAKRGQDVALRCDPISGHVSLFWYQQALGQGPEFLTYFQNEAQLDKSGLPSDRFFAERPEGSVSTLKIQRTQQEDSAVYLCALSGPKAGTQYFGPGTRLLVL.

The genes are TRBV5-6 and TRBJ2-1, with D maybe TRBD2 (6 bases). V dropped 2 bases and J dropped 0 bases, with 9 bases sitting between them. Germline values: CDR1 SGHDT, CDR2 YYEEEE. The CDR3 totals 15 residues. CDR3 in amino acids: CASSFGGSSYNEQFF. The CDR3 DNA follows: TGTGCCAGCAGCTTTGGGGGGAGCTCCTACAATGAGCAGTTCTTC.

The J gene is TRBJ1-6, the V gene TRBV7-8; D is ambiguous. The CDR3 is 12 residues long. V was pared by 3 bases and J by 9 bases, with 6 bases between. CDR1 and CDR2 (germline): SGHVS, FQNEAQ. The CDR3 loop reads CASSLSLSPLHF. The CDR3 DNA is TGTGCCAGCAGCTTGTCACTTTCACCCCTCCACTTT.

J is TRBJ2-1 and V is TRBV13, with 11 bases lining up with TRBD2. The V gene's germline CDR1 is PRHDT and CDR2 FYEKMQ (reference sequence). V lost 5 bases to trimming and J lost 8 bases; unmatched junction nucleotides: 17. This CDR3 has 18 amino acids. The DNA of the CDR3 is TGTGCCAGCAGCCCCGGTTGGGTTAGCGGGAGGGGATACGATGAGCAGTTCTTC. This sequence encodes CASSPGWVSGRGYDEQFF.

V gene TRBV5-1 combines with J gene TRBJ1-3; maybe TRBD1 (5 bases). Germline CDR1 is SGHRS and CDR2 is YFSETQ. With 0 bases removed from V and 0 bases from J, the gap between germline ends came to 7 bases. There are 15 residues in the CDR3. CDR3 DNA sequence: TGCGCCAGCAGCTTGGGGACACGCTCTGGAAACACCATATATTTT. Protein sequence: CASSLGTRSGNTIYF.

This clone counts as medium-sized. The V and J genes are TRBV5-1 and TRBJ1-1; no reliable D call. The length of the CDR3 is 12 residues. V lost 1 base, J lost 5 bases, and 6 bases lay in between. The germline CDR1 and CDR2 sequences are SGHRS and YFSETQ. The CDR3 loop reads CASSLTETEAFF. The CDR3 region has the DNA TGCGCCAGCAGCTTGACAGAAACTGAAGCTTTCTTT.

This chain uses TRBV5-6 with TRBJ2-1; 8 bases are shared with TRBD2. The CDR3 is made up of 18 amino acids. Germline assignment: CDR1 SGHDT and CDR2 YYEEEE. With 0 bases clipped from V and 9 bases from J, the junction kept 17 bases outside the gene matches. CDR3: CASSLVGASGYGSGEQFF. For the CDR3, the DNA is TGTGCCAGCAGCTTGGTCGGAGCTAGCGGGTACGGGTCAGGTGAGCAGTTCTTC.

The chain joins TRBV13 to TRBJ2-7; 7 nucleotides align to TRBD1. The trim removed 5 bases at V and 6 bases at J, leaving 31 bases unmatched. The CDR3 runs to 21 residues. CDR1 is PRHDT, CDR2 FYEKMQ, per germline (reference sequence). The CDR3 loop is CASSLPQTAGTASISICEQYF. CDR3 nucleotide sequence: TGTGCCAGCAGCCTACCACAAACGGCCGGGACAGCATCTATCTCTATCTGCGAGCAGTACTTC.